This TCR beta chain was found in a study of Graves' ophthalmopathy and Graves' hyperthyroidism. The study amplified TCR beta CDR3 regions using RNA transcripts. Second-round multiplex PCR followed a first-round RT-PCR using HTBI primers. MiXCR, run by TCRdb on the multiplex PCR reads, gives a single entry per CDR3 protein. The table has some 1.1 million distinct CDR3 sequences, roughly 35% seen once. Germline CDR1 reads SGHTA; CDR2 reads FQGNSA. CDR3 length equals 13 residues. On this clonotype itself: The junction departs from the called germline gene at one end, perhaps through a read error.

The sequence was obtained from an adult man with Graves' hyperthyroidism. The sequencing sample was made of peripheral blood or thyroid tissue (not recorded which). The gene calls are TRBV7-2 and TRBJ2-7, with 7 bases lining up with TRBD2. CDR3 sequence reads: CASSLAGLYERYF. CDR3 in DNA: TGTGCCAGTAGCTTAGCGGGCCTATACGAGCGGTACTTC. The variable domain in full, completed from reference TRBV7-2 and TRBJ2-7, reads GAGVSQSPSNKVTEKGKDVELRCDPISGHTALYWYRQSLGQGLEFLIYFQGNSAPDKSGLPSDRFSAERTGGSVSTLTIQRTQQEDSAVYLCASSLAGLYERYFGPGTRLTVT.